This T cell receptor (beta chain) was found in a study of cytomegalovirus exposure and HLA in healthy donors. Findings and caveats of the study: TCR beta sequences numbering over 15,000 were associated with HLA alleles at 0.05 false discovery rate in a later analysis. Productive rates of about 90% or about 30% were seen for most TCR beta V segments in an earlier analysis.

Note on this clone: What it recognizes is unknown.

Both 60 Vbeta primers and 13 Jbeta primers went into the PCR. The authors' processing: In a later analysis, about 9.9 million of 75 million to 85 million unique beta chains occurred in at least two donors. Sequenced by immunoSEQ multiplex PCR; TCRdb stores in-frame clones only, minus some. The V and J calls and clone size were taken over from that table, and D and trimming were inferred from the DNA. The sample lists around 120,000 clones; roughly 72% were seen once. The CDR3 is 16 amino acids. V was clipped by 3 bases and J by 7 bases, with 20 bases between them. Germline V gene lookup returns CDR1 SGDLS and CDR2 YYNGEE.

Input material: PBMCs. This chain joins TRBV9 and TRBJ2-1, with unresolved D. The receptor was derived from a woman between 50 and 59 years old in good health and CMV-seropositive. The CDR3 DNA sequence: TGTGCCAGCAGCGACAAACTTAGTCCGGGTGTAAATGAGCAGTTCTTC. Amino acids: CASSDKLSPGVNEQFF.